This TCR beta chain was retrieved from a study of T cell responses to AZD1222 COVID-19 vaccine. Points from the study as a whole: Spike was spanned by vaccine-associated CD4 TCRs, with dominance at 160-218 and 743-854. Females outnumbered males among donors, who were mostly white British; clonal diversity was possibly underestimated. It was only after the peak T cell response that any repertoires were sampled. Spike-specific TCR breadth and depth grew following two AZD1222 doses.

This table comes from immunoSEQ multiplex PCR, and its TCRdb copy is limited to in-frame clones, with some not included. The sample lists some 130,000 clones, 70% to 90% occurring once. In the case of this clone: Its antigen is currently unknown.

CDR1 MDHEN and CDR2 SYDVKM come from the germline V gene. V was pared by 7 bases and J by 8 bases, with 12 bases of the junction left unmatched. The CDR3 is 14 amino acids. The receptor's source is an adult who received the MenACWY meningococcal vaccine as a control. The starting material was peripheral blood, obtained 28 days after the second dose of the MenACWY control vaccine. V and J are TRBV28 and TRBJ2-3; the match to TRBD2 covers 7 bases. The CDR3 protein is CASKVGGSAGTQYF. CDR3 in DNA: TGTGCCAGCAAAGTGGGAGGGAGCGCAGGTACGCAGTATTTT.